These 9 T cell receptor beta chains originate from one sample sequenced in a study of T-cell reconstitution after alpha-beta-depleted transplantation in children. The TCRbeta library incorporated unique molecular identifiers. TCRdb re-derived calls from the PCR reads in MiXCR, one entry per CDR3 protein. Of around 270,000 distinct CDR3 sequences in the sample, over 9.5% were seen once. This sample comprised PBMCs, obtained before TCRalphabeta/CD19-depleted stem cell transplant. These receptors were obtained from a boy younger than two with acute myeloid leukemia, due to receive a stem cell transplant.

The chain couples TRBV12-3 or TRBV12-4 to TRBJ2-2, with 8 nucleotides matching TRBD2. Germline trimming cut 4 bases from V and 3 bases from J; bases unmatched to any gene: 7. The CDR3 is 16 amino acids. The CDR3 region is CASSSFSGGDTGELFF. Written as DNA, the CDR3 is TGTGCCAGCAGTTCCTTCAGCGGGGGAGACACCGGGGAGCTGTTTTTT.

This clonotype was seen a few times. The J gene is TRBJ2-2, the V gene TRBV11-3, with a tentative D call TRBD1 (6 bases). From germline, CDR1 is SGHNT and CDR2 YENEEA. V lost 8 bases, J lost 2 bases, and 15 bases lay in between. This CDR3 spans 15 amino acids. CDR3 protein: CASDWGQLNTGELFF. The CDR3 DNA sequence: TGTGCCAGCGATTGGGGGCAGCTCAACACCGGGGAGCTGTTTTTT. The variable domain in full, completed from reference TRBV11-3 and TRBJ2-2, reads EAGVVQSPRYKIIEKKQPVAFWCNPISGHNTLYWYLQNLGQGPELLIRYENEEAVDDSQLPKDRFSAERLKGVDSTLKIQPAELGDSAVYLCASDWGQLNTGELFFGEGSRLTVL.

The rearrangement links TRBV28 to TRBJ2-7; a possible D gene is TRBD2 (6 bases). Germline lookup yields CDR1 MDHEN and CDR2 SYDVKM. This CDR3 spans 14 amino acids. V was cut by 5 bases and J by 5 bases, with 16 bases left in between. CDR3 bases: TGTGCCAGCAGTCCCCTTGGAGGAGGGAACGAGCAGTACTTC. It encodes CASSPLGGGNEQYF.

This clonotype has ten or more counts. This chain uses TRBV12-3 or TRBV12-4 with TRBJ1-4; D is ambiguous. The CDR3 is made up of 15 amino acids. The ends were cut back, 3 bases at V and 4 bases at J, with 12 bases in the middle. CDR3 sequence reads: CASSFGRPHNEKLFF. Written as DNA, the CDR3 is TGTGCCAGCAGTTTTGGTAGGCCTCATAATGAAAAACTGTTTTTT.

This clonotype occurred many times. The chain has TRBV12-3 or TRBV12-4 and TRBJ2-7; TRBD1 matches at 12 bases. J lost 4 bases, V lost 7 bases, and 8 bases had no gene match. The CDR3 is 15 residues long. CDR3 loop: CASTLGGQGAYEQYF. Here the CDR3 DNA reads TGTGCCAGCACCTTAGGGGGACAGGGGGCTTACGAGCAGTACTTC.

The chain links TRBV6-1 to TRBJ1-1; tentative D call: TRBD1 (6 bases). CDR1 MNHNS and CDR2 SASEGT come from the germline V gene. The ends were cut back, 4 bases at V and 5 bases at J, with 14 bases in the middle. This CDR3 spans 14 amino acids. CDR3 DNA: TGTGCCAGCAGTGCCTCGGGGGCCGCGACTGAAGCTTTCTTT. Protein: CASSASGAATEAFF.

This clonotype was detected only a few times. The chain recombines TRBV7-2 with TRBJ2-4, with a weak D call TRBD2 (6 bases). Germline CDR1 and CDR2: SGHTA and FQGNSA. This CDR3 contains 13 residues. V lost 5 bases to trimming and J lost 13 bases, with 18 bases between them. DNA of the CDR3: TGTGCCAGCAGCGTCGGGGACTCCGTGGCCCAGTACTTC. Its translation: CASSVGDSVAQYF.

V and J are TRBV18 and TRBJ2-7, with TRBD1 matching over 7 bases. Germline CDR1 reads KGHSH; CDR2 reads LQKENI. V lost 3 bases to trimming and J lost 6 bases; unmatched junction nucleotides: 8. This CDR3 is built from 14 residues. The CDR3 protein is CASSPRQGNSEQYF. The DNA for the CDR3 is TGTGCCAGCTCACCGCGACAGGGTAATAGCGAGCAGTACTTC.

This clonotype showed up many times. The V and J genes are TRBV20-1 and TRBJ1-3; no clear D. The length of the CDR3 is 12 residues. Looked up from germline, CDR1 is DFQATT and CDR2 is SNEGSKA (reference sequence). With 3 bases removed from V and 4 bases from J, the gap between germline ends came to 7 bases. CDR3 sequence: CSARSVGNTIYF. The CDR3 DNA is TGCAGTGCTAGGTCGGTCGGAAACACCATATATTTT.